The 3 T cell receptor beta chains given below trace back to one sample, sequenced in a study of T-cell reconstitution after alpha-beta-depleted transplantation in children. Unique molecular identifiers were incorporated during preparation of the TCRbeta library. In TCRdb, the PCR reads were re-called with MiXCR into one record per CDR3 protein. The data show approximately 590,000 distinct CDR3 sequences, about 10% seen once. Sequencing used PBMCs from the stem cell graft donor, obtained from the stem cell graft. These receptors were obtained from a human donor who donated a stem cell graft to a child with acute myeloid leukemia.

This clonotype was detected many times. This rearrangement joins TRBV28 to TRBJ2-5, with TRBD2 matching over 15 bases. J gave up 5 bases and V 3 bases, and 4 bases lay outside the gene matches. Germline V gives CDR1 MDHEN, CDR2 SYDVKM. This CDR3 has 16 residues. As DNA, the CDR3 is TGTGCCAGCAGTTTTCCGGGGACTAGCGGGAGGGAGACCCAGTACTTC. It specifies CASSFPGTSGRETQYF.

This sequence joins TRBV6-2 or TRBV6-3 and TRBJ2-1; perhaps D is TRBD1 or TRBD2 (5 bases each). CDR1 and CDR2 from the germline V gene are MNHEY and SVGEGT. There are 10 residues in the CDR3. Trimming stripped 5 bases from V and 12 bases from J, with 8 bases between. CDR3 bases: TGTGCCAGCAGTCGGGGCGGGCAGTTCTTC. This encodes CASSRGGQFF.

This clonotype was counted only a few times. This chain connects TRBV5-1 to TRBJ2-7; TRBD1 agrees at 8 bases. Germline V gene lookup returns CDR1 SGHRS and CDR2 YFSETQ. V lost 4 bases and J lost 5; bases outside the gene matches: 8. This CDR3 contains 14 residues. DNA for the CDR3: TGCGCCAGCAGCATGACAGGGGCCAGGAACGAGCAGTACTTC. Translating it yields CASSMTGARNEQYF.